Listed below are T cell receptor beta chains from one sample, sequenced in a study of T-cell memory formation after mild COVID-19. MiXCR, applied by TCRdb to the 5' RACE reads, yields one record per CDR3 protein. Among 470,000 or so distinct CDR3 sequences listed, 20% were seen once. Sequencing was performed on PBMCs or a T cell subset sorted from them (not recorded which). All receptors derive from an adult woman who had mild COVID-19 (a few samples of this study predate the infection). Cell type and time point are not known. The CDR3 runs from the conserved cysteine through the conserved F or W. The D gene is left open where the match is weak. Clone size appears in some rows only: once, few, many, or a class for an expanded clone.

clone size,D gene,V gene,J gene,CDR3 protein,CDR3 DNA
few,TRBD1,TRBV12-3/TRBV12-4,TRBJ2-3,CASRPTGGRPTDTQYF,TGTGCCAGCAGGCCAACAGGGGGTCGACCCACAGATACGCAGTATTTT
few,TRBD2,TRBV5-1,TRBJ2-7,CASSSGTGLADYEQYF,TGCGCCAGCAGCTCGGGTACGGGACTAGCGGATTACGAGCAGTACTTC
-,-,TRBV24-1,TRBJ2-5,CATSHLREETQYF,TGTGCCACCAGTCACCTCAGGGAAGAGACCCAGTACTTC
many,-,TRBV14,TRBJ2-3,CASSQDRSADTQYF,TGTGCCAGCAGCCAAGACCGGTCGGCAGATACGCAGTATTTT
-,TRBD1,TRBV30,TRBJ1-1,CAWSIDRGPGTEAFF,TGTGCCTGGAGCATAGACAGGGGTCCCGGCACTGAAGCTTTCTTT
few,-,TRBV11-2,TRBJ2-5,CASSLERLRETQYF,TGTGCCAGCAGCTTAGAGCGTTTGAGGGAGACCCAGTACTTC
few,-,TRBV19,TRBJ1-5,CASSSRAEHVPQHF,TGTGCCAGTAGTTCCCGGGCCGAGCATGTGCCCCAGCATTTT
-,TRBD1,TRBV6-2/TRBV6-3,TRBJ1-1,CASSDLGTGGTEAFF,TGTGCCAGCAGTGACCTTGGGACAGGGGGGACTGAAGCTTTCTTT
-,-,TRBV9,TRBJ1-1,CASSEQGWNTEAFF,TGTGCCAGCAGCGAACAGGGTTGGAACACTGAAGCTTTCTTT
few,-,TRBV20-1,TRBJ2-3,CSARAQPGTDTQYF,TGCAGTGCTAGAGCCCAGCCGGGCACAGATACGCAGTATTTT
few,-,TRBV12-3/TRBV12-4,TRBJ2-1,CASSFPDNEQFF,TGTGCCAGCAGTTTCCCTGACAATGAGCAGTTCTTC
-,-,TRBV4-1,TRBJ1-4,CASSQEVRGRREKLFF,TGCGCCAGCAGCCAAGAGGTCCGGGGGCGCCGTGAAAAACTGTTTTTT
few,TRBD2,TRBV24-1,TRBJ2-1,CATSFLAGGHNEQFF,TGTGCCACCAGTTTTCTAGCGGGGGGTCACAATGAGCAGTTCTTC
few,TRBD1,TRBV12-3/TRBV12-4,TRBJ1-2,CASSLSPSGQGRTNYGYTF,TGTGCCAGCAGTTTAAGCCCATCGGGACAGGGGCGAACGAACTATGGCTACACCTTC
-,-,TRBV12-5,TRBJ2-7,CASGLDYEQYF,TGTGCTAGTGGTTTGGACTACGAGCAGTACTTC
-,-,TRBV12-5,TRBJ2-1,CASGRGDRGSRDYNEQFF,TGTGCTAGTGGCCGCGGGGATAGGGGATCACGAGACTACAATGAGCAGTTCTTC
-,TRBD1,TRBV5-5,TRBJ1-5,CASSFGTGANQPQHF,TGTGCCAGCAGCTTCGGGACAGGGGCCAATCAGCCCCAGCATTTT
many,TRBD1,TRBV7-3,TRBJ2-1,CASSFLGQGGDEQFF,TGTGCCAGCAGCTTTCTCGGACAGGGAGGCGATGAGCAGTTCTTC
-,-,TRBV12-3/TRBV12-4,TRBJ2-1,CASSLARVDEQFF,TGTGCCAGCAGTTTAGCCCGGGTAGATGAGCAGTTCTTC
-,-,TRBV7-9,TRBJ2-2,CASSSRGGFANTGELFF,TGTGCCAGCAGTTCACGGGGCGGCTTCGCGAACACCGGGGAGCTGTTTTTT
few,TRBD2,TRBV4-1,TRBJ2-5,CASSQALAAPAHQETQYF,TGCGCCAGCAGCCAGGCCCTAGCGGCTCCGGCCCACCAAGAGACCCAGTACTTC
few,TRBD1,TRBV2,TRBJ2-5,CASREAQGAETQYF,TGTGCCAGCAGAGAAGCCCAGGGGGCAGAGACCCAGTACTTC
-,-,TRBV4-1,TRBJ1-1,CASSEGLDKGNTEAFF,TGCGCCAGCAGCGAGGGGCTGGATAAAGGGAACACTGAAGCTTTCTTT
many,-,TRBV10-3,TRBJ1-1,CAISESLGPNTEAFF,TGTGCCATCAGTGAGTCGTTAGGGCCGAACACTGAAGCTTTCTTT
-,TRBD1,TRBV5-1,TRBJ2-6,CASGTGEKAGANVLTF,TGCGCCAGCGGGACAGGGGAAAAGGCTGGGGCCAACGTCCTGACTTTC
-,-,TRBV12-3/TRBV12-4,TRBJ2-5,CASSFVSGETQYF,TGTGCCAGCAGTTTCGTCTCAGGAGAGACCCAGTACTTC
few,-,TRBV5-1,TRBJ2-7,CASSQTGFYEQYF,TGCGCCAGCAGCCAGACAGGATTCTACGAGCAGTACTTC
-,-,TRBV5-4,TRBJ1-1,CASSLIGGKAFF,TGTGCCAGCAGCTTGATCGGGGGGAAAGCTTTCTTT
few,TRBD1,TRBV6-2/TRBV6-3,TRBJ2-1,CASSYVQGAYNEQFF,TGTGCCAGCAGTTACGTACAGGGGGCCTACAATGAGCAGTTCTTC
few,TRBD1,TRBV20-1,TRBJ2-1,CSARDLQGDSYNEQFF,TGCAGTGCTAGAGACCTACAGGGGGACTCCTACAATGAGCAGTTCTTC
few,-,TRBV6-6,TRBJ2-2,CASNPTSGELFF,TGTGCCAGCAACCCCACGAGCGGGGAGCTGTTTTTT
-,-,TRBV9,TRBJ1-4,CASSVEPQGHRMFF,TGTGCCAGCAGCGTAGAACCCCAGGGCCATCGGATGTTTTTT
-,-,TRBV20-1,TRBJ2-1,CSALFGVYNEQFF,TGCAGTGCCTTGTTCGGGGTCTACAATGAGCAGTTCTTC
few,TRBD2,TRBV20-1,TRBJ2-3,CSAVGGPSTDTQYF,TGCAGTGCTGTGGGAGGGCCGAGCACAGATACGCAGTATTTT
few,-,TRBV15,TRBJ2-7,CATSSNLGGYEQYF,TGTGCCACCAGCAGTAACTTAGGGGGCTACGAGCAGTACTTC
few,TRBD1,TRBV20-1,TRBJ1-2,CSAGTGARDGYTF,TGCAGTGCGGGTACAGGGGCCAGGGATGGCTACACCTTC
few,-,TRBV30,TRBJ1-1,CAWMGRNTEAFF,TGTGCCTGGATGGGGAGGAACACTGAAGCTTTCTTT
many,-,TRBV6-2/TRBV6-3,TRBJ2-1,CASSPGPYNEQFF,TGTGCCAGCAGCCCCGGCCCCTACAATGAGCAGTTCTTC
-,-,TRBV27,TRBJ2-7,CASPKIEGQYF,TGTGCCAGCCCCAAGATTGAAGGGCAGTACTTC
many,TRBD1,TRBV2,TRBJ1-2,CASSGFTGTGGSYGYTF,TGTGCCAGCAGTGGGTTTACCGGGACAGGGGGATCCTATGGCTACACCTTC
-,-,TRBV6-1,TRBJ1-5,CASSVSSGLNQPQHF,TGTGCCAGCAGTGTATCTTCCGGGCTCAATCAGCCCCAGCATTTT
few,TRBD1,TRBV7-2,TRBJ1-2,CASSFDRGLNTGYTF,TGTGCCAGCAGCTTCGACAGGGGACTTAATACGGGCTACACCTTC
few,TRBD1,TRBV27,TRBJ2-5,CASSFGSGQRTQYF,TGTGCCAGCAGTTTTGGATCGGGACAGAGGACCCAGTACTTC
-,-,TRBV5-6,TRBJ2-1,CASSLRGARNEQFF,TGTGCCAGCAGCCTCCGAGGGGCGCGGAATGAGCAGTTCTTC
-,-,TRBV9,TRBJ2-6,CASSAAQGVLTF,TGTGCCAGCAGCGCCGCCCAGGGTGTCCTGACTTTC
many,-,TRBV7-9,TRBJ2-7,CASSLEGPYEQYF,TGTGCCAGCAGCTTAGAAGGGCCCTACGAGCAGTACTTC
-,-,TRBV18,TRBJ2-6,CASSQLGSGANVLTF,TGTGCCAGCTCCCAACTCGGCTCTGGGGCCAACGTCCTGACTTTC
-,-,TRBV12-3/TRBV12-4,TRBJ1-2,CASMDSLYGYTF,TGTGCCAGCATGGATTCTCTCTATGGCTACACCTTC
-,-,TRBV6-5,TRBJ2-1,CASSPGPRSYNEQFF,TGTGCCAGCAGCCCCGGACCGCGGTCCTACAATGAGCAGTTCTTC
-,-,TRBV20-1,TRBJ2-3,CSARDAGQGKGTQYF,TGCAGTGCTAGAGATGCAGGCCAGGGCAAAGGTACGCAGTATTTT
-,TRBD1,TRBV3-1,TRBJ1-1,CASSQDRTGLGTEAFF,TGTGCAAGCAGCCAAGACCGGACAGGGCTGGGCACTGAAGCTTTCTTT
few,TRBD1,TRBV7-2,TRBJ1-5,CASSLDPGGNQPQHF,TGTGCCAGCAGCTTAGACCCAGGGGGGAATCAGCCCCAGCATTTT